A selection of T cell receptor beta chains follows, all from one sample in a study of blood T cell repertoires in COVID-19. Only in-frame clones appear in the TCRdb table, and some are missing; sequencing was by immunoSEQ multiplex PCR. The sample lists roughly 260,000 clones, 65% to 80% seen once, with around 3.6% in the top ten. The source material was peripheral blood. These receptors all come from a woman in her 40s with active or convalescent COVID-19. CDR3s include the opening cysteine and the closing phenylalanine or tryptophan. A D gene is named only where the DNA matches it firmly. Clone size, where shown, is once, few, many, or a class for clones that have expanded.

J gene | D gene | V gene | clone size | CDR3 protein | CDR3 DNA
TRBJ2-1 | - | TRBV4-1 | - | CASSQNLVARPGANEQFF | TGCGCCAGCAGCCAAAATTTAGTCGCACGGCCTGGGGCCAATGAGCAGTTCTTC
TRBJ1-1 | - | TRBV2 | few | CASSELEDTEAFF | TGTGCCAGCAGTGAACTGGAGGACACTGAAGCTTTCTTT
TRBJ1-6 | - | TRBV18 | - | CASSIRRGSGFGSPLHF | TGTGCCAGCTCAATACGCCGCGGGTCGGGGTTCGGTTCACCCCTCCACTTT
TRBJ2-5 | TRBD1 | TRBV5-4 | - | CASSLSGGGETQYF | TGTGCCAGCAGCTTATCAGGGGGCGGTGAGACCCAGTACTTC
TRBJ2-1 | TRBD1 | TRBV2 | few | CASSEGAVQGPFF | TGTGCCAGCAGTGAAGGGGCCGTACAGGGGCCGTTCTTC
TRBJ1-2 | TRBD1 | TRBV12-3/TRBV12-4 | - | CASRGSGQGGYTF | TGTGCCAGCAGAGGGTCGGGACAGGGGGGCTACACCTTC
TRBJ1-6 | - | TRBV19 | few | CASTARDTGNSPLHF | TGTGCCAGTACCGCCCGGGACACGGGTAATTCACCCCTCCACTTT
TRBJ2-1 | - | TRBV18 | - | CASSPGASNEQFF | TGTGCCAGCTCACCAGGGGCCTCCAATGAGCAGTTCTTC
TRBJ1-1 | - | TRBV29-1 | - | CSVVGQLNTEAFF | TGCAGCGTTGTTGGACAGTTGAACACTGAAGCTTTCTTT
TRBJ1-1 | TRBD1 | TRBV7-2 | - | CASSRTGGNTEAFF | TGTGCCAGCAGTCGGACAGGCGGGAACACTGAAGCTTTCTTT
TRBJ2-3 | TRBD2 | TRBV11-2 | - | CASSSGLAGGYTDTQYF | TGTGCCAGCAGCTCAGGACTAGCGGGGGGATACACAGATACGCAGTATTTT
TRBJ2-7 | - | TRBV6-5 | - | CASSYDKYEQYF | TGTGCCAGCAGTTACGACAAGTACGAGCAGTACTTC
TRBJ1-1 | TRBD1 | TRBV5-1 | - | CASSLPGGQNTEAFF | TGCGCCAGCAGCCTCCCAGGGGGCCAGAACACTGAAGCTTTCTTT
TRBJ2-4 | - | TRBV18 | - | CASSPELAKNIQYF | TGTGCCAGCTCACCCGAGCTGGCCAAAAACATTCAGTACTTC
TRBJ2-1 | - | TRBV7-2 | many | CASSLGLGHFSYNEQFF | TGTGCCAGCAGCCTTGGTTTGGGACACTTCTCCTACAATGAGCAGTTCTTC
TRBJ1-2 | - | TRBV3-1/TRBV3-2 | - | CASSADTGYYGYTF | TGTGCCAGCAGCGCGGACACTGGATACTATGGCTACACCTTC
TRBJ2-1 | - | TRBV4-1 | - | CASSLSVPNEQFF | TGCGCCAGCAGCCTTTCCGTCCCGAATGAGCAGTTCTTC
TRBJ1-4 | - | TRBV18 | once | CASSLEIATNEKLFF | TGTGCCAGCTCACTCGAGATTGCAACTAATGAAAAACTGTTTTTT
TRBJ1-6 | - | TRBV6-6 | few | CASSYLAGWNSPLHF | TGTGCCAGCAGTTACCTGGCAGGGTGGAATTCACCCCTCCACTTT
TRBJ1-1 | - | TRBV18 | - | CASSPPARGPEAFF | TGTGCCAGCTCACCACCTGCCAGGGGACCTGAAGCTTTCTTT
TRBJ2-1 | TRBD1 | TRBV7-9 | - | CASRPQGDRGIIFF | TGTGCCAGCAGACCCCAAGGGGACAGGGGTATAATTTTCTTC
TRBJ2-5 | TRBD1 | TRBV5-1 | many | CASSPDRVGQETQYF | TGCGCCAGCAGCCCCGACAGGGTTGGGCAAGAGACCCAGTACTTC
TRBJ2-5 | - | TRBV19 | once | CASSMWGEVETQYF | TGTGCCAGTAGTATGTGGGGGGAGGTAGAGACCCAGTACTTC